This T cell receptor (beta chain) appears in the sequencing data of a study of shared clonotypes between healthy human individuals (dated by TCRdb to the early 2020s). Regarding the complete study: A few men and a couple of women, aged 18 to 49 years, made up the cohort. Blood TCR repertoires of a handful of healthy adults were deeply sequenced to estimate repertoire size and the extent of clonotype sharing between individuals. To increase sequencing depth and limit assay-specific biases, different laboratories used diverse techniques to prepare libraries and sequence TCR repertoires. For each donor, three plates each were used for CD4 naive and CD4 memory, two plates were used for CD8 naive, and one plate was used for CD8 memory. Between about 0.85 and 10 billion PBMCs per donor were obtained by leukapheresis. The full study reports these points: Compared with non-shared clonotypes, the clonotypes found in all four sorted-subset donors had higher generation probabilities. Sampling was limited to blood, and TCR repertoires in tissue likely differ from TCR repertoires in blood. Across several donors, about 5% of naive CD4, 3% to 4% of naive CD8, roughly 2.2% of memory CD4, and 0.3% to 0.45% of memory CD8 clonotypes were shared. Even with the large sequencing depth, rarefaction of the sorted-subset datasets indicated that sequencing was incomplete. Pairwise subsampling led to the expectation that sequencing depth would affect the degree of clonotype sharing among donors. The genetic and exposure-history diversity represented was limited by the small number of donors. Larger estimated clonotype richness was generally found for naive subsets than for memory subsets.

Germline trimming amounts to 5 bases on V and 3 bases on J, with 4 as the count of junction bases outside the gene matches. CDR1 and CDR2 (SGHVS, FQNEAQ) derive from the germline V gene. Including the terminal cysteine and phenylalanine, the CDR3 comprises 14 residues. Solely the CDR3 DNA is kept, with 42 bases framed from the first base. Donors were healthy HIV-negative adults with no recently reported acute infections or vaccinations. Every donor was a Caucasian adult residing in Nashville, Tennessee, USA. CD8 memory samples were composed of magnetically selected CD45RO+ cells combined with CCR7-negative CD45RA+ effector memory (TemRA) cells. After blood collection by leukapheresis, PBMCs were isolated using Ficoll-Histopaque density gradient centrifugation and then cryopreserved in the vapor phase of liquid nitrogen. Analytical flow cytometry was used to check the purity and quantity of every magnetically sorted T cell population. Genomic DNA was isolated from every sorted fraction and measured by UV absorbance on a Nanodrop 2000c.

Using the deep immunoSEQ assay, TCR CDR3 regions were amplified from genomic DNA by multiplex PCR. Extracted genomic DNA from each cell subset was spread evenly across all wells of several immunoSEQ 96-well plates, with each plate serving as a replicate. Each replicate PCR for sorted subsets received about 220 ng genomic DNA, equal to about 30,000 T cell genomes. The purified libraries were quantified using a Qubit 3.0 fluorometer, sized with a Bioanalyzer 2100, and then quantified again using the KAPA Library Quantification kit. Every immunoSEQ 96-well plate was sequenced on a dedicated single-read 150-cycle Illumina NextSeq 550 flow cell. The authors processed their data as follows. Because the immunoSEQ output included only junctional sequences and no quality scores, the filtering could not be the same as the filtering used for full-length reads. Sequences were annotated with PyIR, a Python wrapper for IgBLAST v1.9, and V/J genes and CDR3 were assigned using IMGT germline references. Any read was removed if the V/J assignment was weak (E-value above 1e-6), the CDR3 was missing, or the read contained stop codons, out-of-frame junctions, or ambiguous translated residues. V3J clonotypes were defined as sequences sharing an identical inferred V gene, J gene, and CDR3 amino acid sequence. The percentage overlap between two repertoires was calculated by dividing the number of shared unique clonotypes by the size of the smaller repertoire. RTK rarefaction, the Chao1 estimator, and Recon v2.1 estimates of unobserved clonotypes were used to assess repertoire richness. For all TCRbeta clonotypes obtained by the gDNA method from several donors, generation probabilities were computed with OLGA. This immuneACCESS table, as held by TCRdb, lists in-frame sequences with V and J called but not all clones. Of the missing ones, under half trace to an unresolved V gene in checked studies; the others have no known cause. V and J calls and clone size are as listed in that table; D and trimming were resolved from the DNA. The sample table lists around 100,000 clones, around 73% of them with a count of one. The ten largest clones represent about 22% of the sample.

For this clone: Its cognate antigen has yet to be identified. Per-base qualities were not stored, and no clone one base away is much larger.

The sequence links TRBV7-8 to TRBJ2-7, and 10 bases in between align with TRBD1. Material: memory CD8+ T cells sorted from blood. The cell subset or site label for this specimen denotes: CD45RO+ cells pooled with CCR7-negative TemRA cells. This TCR came from a woman between 25 and 40 years old in good health. The DNA sequence follows: TGTGCCAGCAGCCCGAGGACAGGGGGCTACGAGCAGTACTTC. It is translated as CASSPRTGGYEQYF.